Shown below are 5 T cell receptor beta chains from a single sample sequenced in a study of T cell responses to AZD1222 COVID-19 vaccine. This table comes from immunoSEQ multiplex PCR, and its TCRdb copy is limited to in-frame clones, with some not included. In the table there are some 120,000 clones, roughly 87% of which are singletons. Specimen: peripheral blood, collected on day 0 of AZD1222 vaccination. These receptors were taken from an adult in good health.

The J gene is TRBJ1-4, the V gene TRBV12-3 or TRBV12-4; 7 positions agree with TRBD1. The CDR3 is made up of 13 amino acids. The J segment lost 7 bases and the V segment lost 6 bases, leaving 5 bases of the junction unmatched. The CDR3 protein is CASRRTGGEKLFF. DNA for the CDR3: TGTGCCAGCAGAAGGACAGGAGGTGAAAAACTGTTTTTT.

The chain links TRBV6-5 to TRBJ1-1; D may be TRBD1 (6 bases). CDR1 and CDR2 from the germline V gene are MNHEY and SVGAGI. V was clipped by 7 bases and J by 0 bases, with 9 bases between them. The CDR3 spans 13 residues. CDR3 sequence: CASTKGVNTEAFF. The CDR3, as DNA: TGTGCCAGCACCAAGGGGGTGAACACTGAAGCTTTCTTT.

V usage is TRBV4-2 and J usage is TRBJ1-2, with 8 bases aligning to TRBD1. V lost 3 bases and J lost 2; bases outside the gene matches: 5. The CDR3 is 15 residues long. The germline V gene has CDR1 LGHNA and CDR2 YNFKEQ. The CDR3 nucleotides are TGTGCCAGCAGCCAGGAAGGACAGGGCAACTATGGCTACACCTTC. This codes for CASSQEGQGNYGYTF.

The genes are TRBV3-1 (or the pseudogene TRBV3-2) and TRBJ1-2; 7 nucleotides agree with TRBD1. Germline loops: CDR1 LGHDT, CDR2 YNNKEL (reference sequence). Trimming took 0 bases from V and 7 from J; bases not matched to a gene: 17. CDR3 size: 18 residues. CDR3 sequence: CASSQEYWTGINKGGYTF. The CDR3 DNA follows: TGTGCCAGCAGCCAAGAGTACTGGACAGGAATTAACAAGGGTGGCTACACCTTC.

The V call is TRBV7-2, the J call TRBJ1-1; TRBD1 might be the D (5 bases). This CDR3 region has 14 residues. CDR1 and CDR2 from the germline V gene are SGHTA and FQGNSA. With 5 bases removed from V and 0 bases from J, the gap between germline ends came to 10 bases. CDR3 protein: CASSIRGLNTEAFF. The CDR3 DNA sequence: TGTGCCAGCAGCATTAGGGGCCTGAACACTGAAGCTTTCTTT.